A selection of T cell receptor beta chains follows, all from one sample in a study of OX40 agonist ivuxolimab in advanced cancers. Generated by immunoSEQ multiplex PCR, the TCRdb table keeps only in-frame clones and is missing some. The data hold 95,000 to 150,000 clones, with 90% to 95% observed a single time. The sample was CD4+ or CD8+ T cells sorted from blood, taken in a trial of the OX40 agonist ivuxolimab. The receptors were gathered from an adult with an advanced solid tumor such as melanoma, head and neck, liver or kidney cancer. Each CDR3 is given with its conserved first and last residue. Each record gives: D gene, J gene, V gene, clone size, CDR3 protein, CDR3 DNA. The D gene is left open where the match is weak. Not all rows give a size; the values are once, few, many and, for expanded clones, a class.

- | TRBJ2-1 | TRBV11-3 | - | CASSFGRNEQFF | TGTGCCAGCAGCTTTGGGAGGAATGAGCAGTTCTTC
TRBD1 | TRBJ1-5 | TRBV19 | - | CATDRAGSNQPQHF | TGTGCCACCGACAGGGCGGGAAGCAATCAGCCCCAGCATTTT
TRBD2 | TRBJ2-1 | TRBV5-4 | - | CASTRDPGQTTSGIYNEQFF | TGTGCCAGCACCAGAGATCCTGGCCAGACGACTAGCGGGATATACAATGAGCAGTTCTTC
- | TRBJ2-1 | TRBV28 | - | CASSLLYNEQFF | TGTGCCAGCAGTTTACTTTACAATGAGCAGTTCTTC
TRBD1 | TRBJ2-2 | TRBV5-1 | - | CASSPRTGGMAGELFF | TGCGCCAGCAGCCCGAGGACAGGGGGCATGGCCGGGGAGCTGTTTTTT
TRBD1 | TRBJ1-2 | TRBV9 | - | CASSIGTGPHGYTF | TGTGCCAGCAGCATTGGGACAGGACCCCATGGCTACACCTTC
- | TRBJ1-5 | TRBV6-6 | - | CASSRTGPQHF | TGTGCCAGCAGCAGAACAGGGCCCCAGCATTTT
TRBD2 | TRBJ2-2 | TRBV9 | - | CASASAGSGAGELFF | TGTGCCAGCGCCTCGGCCGGGAGCGGGGCCGGGGAGCTGTTTTTT
TRBD2 | TRBJ2-1 | TRBV6-4 | - | CASSPRTSGTYNEQFF | TGTGCCAGCAGTCCTCGGACTAGCGGGACTTACAATGAGCAGTTCTTC
- | TRBJ2-2 | TRBV5-6 | - | CASSLIESTGELFF | TGTGCCAGCAGTCTCATCGAGTCCACCGGGGAGCTGTTTTTT
TRBD1 | TRBJ2-7 | TRBV7-9 | - | CASSSSRPDRGIHEQYF | TGTGCCAGCAGCTCATCACGGCCGGACAGGGGGATCCACGAGCAGTACTTC
- | TRBJ2-5 | TRBV11-2 | - | CASSLDGQPRETQYF | TGTGCCAGCAGCTTAGATGGACAGCCTAGGGAGACCCAGTACTTC
- | TRBJ1-6 | TRBV2 | - | CASSVKQNSPLHF | TGTGCCAGCAGTGTAAAACAGAATTCACCCCTCCACTTT
- | TRBJ1-2 | TRBV19 | - | CASSTPARDGYGYTF | TGTGCCAGTAGTACTCCCGCCCGGGATGGCTATGGCTACACCTTC
TRBD1 | TRBJ1-5 | TRBV28 | - | CASIGRQGGNQPQHF | TGTGCCAGCATAGGTCGACAGGGCGGCAATCAGCCCCAGCATTTT
TRBD1 | TRBJ1-5 | TRBV2 | - | CASSFDRASFDQPQHF | TGTGCCAGCAGTTTCGACAGGGCTTCCTTCGATCAGCCCCAGCATTTT
- | TRBJ2-1 | TRBV29-1 | - | CTAASYNEQFF | TGCACGGCCGCTTCCTACAATGAGCAGTTCTTC
- | TRBJ2-3 | TRBV7-6 | - | CASSLPQVTDTQYF | TGTGCCAGCAGCTTGCCCCAAGTCACAGATACGCAGTATTTT
- | TRBJ2-7 | TRBV10-3 | - | CAISESGVTYEQYF | TGTGCCATCAGTGAGTCGGGGGTGACCTACGAGCAGTACTTC
TRBD2 | TRBJ2-4 | TRBV4-2 | - | CASSQDSRLAGGWAKNIQYF | TGTGCCAGCAGCCAAGATTCGAGACTAGCGGGAGGGTGGGCCAAAAACATTCAGTACTTC
TRBD1 | TRBJ2-7 | TRBV7-9 | - | CASSFGQGRGEQYF | TGTGCCAGCAGCTTCGGACAGGGCAGGGGAGAGCAGTACTTC
TRBD1 | TRBJ1-3 | TRBV7-8 | - | CASNLGTGPGNTIYF | TGTGCCAGCAATCTAGGGACAGGGCCTGGAAACACCATATATTTT
- | TRBJ2-3 | TRBV6-5 | - | CASTRDIGTDTQYF | TGTGCCAGCACCAGGGACATTGGCACAGATACGCAGTATTTT
- | TRBJ1-1 | TRBV6-1 | - | CASSMKGGGNTEAFF | TGTGCCAGCAGCATGAAGGGGGGTGGGAACACTGAAGCTTTCTTT
- | TRBJ2-3 | TRBV4-3 | - | CASSQDRISPSTDTQYF | TGCGCCAGCAGCCAAGATCGAATTAGCCCTAGCACAGATACGCAGTATTTT
- | TRBJ2-1 | TRBV12-2 | - | CASRLARLITRGEQFF | TGTGCAAGTCGCTTAGCCCGCCTGATCACCCGGGGTGAGCAGTTCTTC
TRBD1 | TRBJ1-4 | TRBV7-6 | - | CASSWGQGGKLFF | TGTGCCAGCAGCTGGGGACAGGGCGGAAAACTGTTTTTT
TRBD1 | TRBJ2-1 | TRBV6-5 | - | CASSYQTGGDEQFF | TGTGCCAGCAGTTACCAGACAGGGGGCGATGAGCAGTTCTTC
- | TRBJ2-7 | TRBV19 | - | CASSIDQGGNSYEQYF | TGTGCCAGTAGTATAGATCAGGGCGGAAACTCCTACGAGCAGTACTTC
TRBD1 | TRBJ1-4 | TRBV5-5 | - | CASSEDRTGKLFF | TGTGCCAGCAGCGAGGACAGGACTGGAAAACTGTTTTTT
- | TRBJ2-7 | TRBV28 | - | CASSGRTPGSSYEQYF | TGTGCCAGCAGTGGACGGACACCTGGAAGCTCCTACGAGCAGTACTTC
- | TRBJ2-3 | TRBV5-1 | - | CASSLASASTDTQYF | TGCGCCAGCAGCTTGGCGTCGGCCTCCACAGATACGCAGTATTTT
- | TRBJ2-1 | TRBV9 | - | CASSVGPYNEQFF | TGTGCCAGCAGCGTAGGGCCCTACAATGAGCAGTTCTTC
TRBD1 | TRBJ2-7 | TRBV6-1 | once | CASSERQGNEQYF | TGTGCCAGCAGTGAGCGACAGGGAAACGAGCAGTACTTC
TRBD2 | TRBJ2-7 | TRBV28 | - | CASTPATSGNYEQYF | TGTGCCAGCACCCCCGCGACTAGCGGGAACTACGAGCAGTACTTC
TRBD1 | TRBJ1-4 | TRBV7-9 | - | CARNTGTGMEKLFF | TGTGCCCGCAACACCGGGACAGGGATGGAAAAACTGTTTTTT
- | TRBJ2-2 | TRBV19 | once | CASIRRGSTGELFF | TGTGCCAGTATCCGTCGGGGAAGTACCGGGGAGCTGTTTTTT
TRBD2 | TRBJ2-2 | TRBV7-6 | - | CASSLDGGTSGRASRTGELFF | TGTGCCAGCAGCTTAGATGGCGGGACTAGCGGGAGGGCCTCTCGCACCGGGGAGCTGTTTTTT
TRBD2 | TRBJ2-2 | TRBV15 | - | CATRGGRAPNTGELFF | TGTGCCACCAGGGGCGGGAGGGCCCCTAACACCGGGGAGCTGTTTTTT
- | TRBJ1-5 | TRBV7-2 | - | CASSLLGDQPQHF | TGTGCCAGCAGCTTACTAGGTGATCAGCCCCAGCATTTT
- | TRBJ2-5 | TRBV5-1 | - | CASSLQGPQETQYF | TGCGCCAGCAGCTTGCAAGGGCCACAAGAGACCCAGTACTTC
TRBD2 | TRBJ2-3 | TRBV5-1 | once | CASSLVAGGSTDTQYF | TGCGCCAGCAGCTTGGTAGCGGGAGGAAGCACAGATACGCAGTATTTT
- | TRBJ2-7 | TRBV11-3 | - | CASSLGPSSYEQYF | TGTGCCAGCAGCTTAGGGCCGAGCTCCTACGAGCAGTACTTC
TRBD2 | TRBJ2-3 | TRBV7-9 | - | CASRMRTSEADTQYF | TGTGCCAGCAGAATGCGGACTAGCGAGGCAGATACGCAGTATTTT
- | TRBJ1-6 | TRBV2 | few | CASSVGQSYNSPLHF | TGTGCCAGCAGCGTAGGACAATCCTATAATTCACCCCTCCACTTT
TRBD1 | TRBJ2-5 | TRBV7-3 | - | CASSLGTGQETQYF | TGTGCCAGCAGCCTCGGGACAGGCCAAGAGACCCAGTACTTC